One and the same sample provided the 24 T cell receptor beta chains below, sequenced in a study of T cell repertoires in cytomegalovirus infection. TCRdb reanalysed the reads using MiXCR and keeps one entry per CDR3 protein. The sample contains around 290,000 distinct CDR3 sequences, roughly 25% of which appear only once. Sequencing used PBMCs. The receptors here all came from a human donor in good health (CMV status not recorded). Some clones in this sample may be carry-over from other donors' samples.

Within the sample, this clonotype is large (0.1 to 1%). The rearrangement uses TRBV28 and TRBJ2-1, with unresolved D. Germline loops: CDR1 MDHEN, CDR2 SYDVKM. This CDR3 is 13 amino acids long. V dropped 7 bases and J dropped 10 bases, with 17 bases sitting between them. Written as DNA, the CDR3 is TGTGCCAGCACTAACGGAGAGGTTCTAGAGCAGTTCTTC. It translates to CASTNGEVLEQFF. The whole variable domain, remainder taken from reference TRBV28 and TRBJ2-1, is DVKVTQSSRYLVKRTGEKVFLECVQDMDHENMFWYRQDPGLGLRLIYFSYDVKMKEKGDIPEGYSVSREKKERFSLILESASTNQTSMYLCASTNGEVLEQFFGPGTRLTVL.

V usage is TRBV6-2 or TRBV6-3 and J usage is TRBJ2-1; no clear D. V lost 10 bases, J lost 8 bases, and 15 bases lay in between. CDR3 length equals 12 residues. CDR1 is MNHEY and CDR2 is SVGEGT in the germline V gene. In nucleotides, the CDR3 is TGTGCCACCTCCGCCCGGACGGATGAGCAGTTCTTC. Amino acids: CATSARTDEQFF.

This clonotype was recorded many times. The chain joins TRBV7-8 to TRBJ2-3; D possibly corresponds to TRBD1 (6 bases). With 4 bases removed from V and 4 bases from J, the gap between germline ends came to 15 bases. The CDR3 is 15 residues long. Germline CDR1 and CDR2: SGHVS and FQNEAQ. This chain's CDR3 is CASSSGAGMADTQYF. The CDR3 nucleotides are TGTGCCAGCAGCTCAGGGGCAGGGATGGCAGATACGCAGTATTTT.

The CDR3 here is CSARGVASGNTDTQYF. For the CDR3, the DNA is TGCAGTGCTAGAGGGGTTGCTAGCGGAAACACAGATACGCAGTATTTT. The genes are TRBV20-1 and TRBJ2-3; 7 bases are shared with TRBD2. The V and J ends lost 1 base and 2 bases, in that order; junction bases with no gene match: 9. This CDR3 has 16 residues. The germline V gene has CDR1 DFQATT and CDR2 SNEGSKA (reference sequence).

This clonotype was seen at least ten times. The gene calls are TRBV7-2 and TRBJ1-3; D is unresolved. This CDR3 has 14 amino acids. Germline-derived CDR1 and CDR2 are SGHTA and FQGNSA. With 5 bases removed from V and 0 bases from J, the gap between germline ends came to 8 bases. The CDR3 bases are TGTGCCAGCAGCCAAAAAGCCTCTGGAAACACCATATATTTT. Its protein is CASSQKASGNTIYF.

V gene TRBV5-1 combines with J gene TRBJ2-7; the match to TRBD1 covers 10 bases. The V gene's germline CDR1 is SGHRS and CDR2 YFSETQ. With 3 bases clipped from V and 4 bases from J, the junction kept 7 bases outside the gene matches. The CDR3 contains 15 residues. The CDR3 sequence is CASSSSGTGVYEQYF. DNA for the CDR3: TGCGCCAGCAGCTCGTCCGGGACAGGGGTTTACGAGCAGTACTTC.

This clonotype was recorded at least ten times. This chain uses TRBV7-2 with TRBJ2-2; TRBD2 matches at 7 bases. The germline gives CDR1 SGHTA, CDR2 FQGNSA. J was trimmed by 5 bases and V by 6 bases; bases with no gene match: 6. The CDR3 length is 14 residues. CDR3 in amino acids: CASSEGRGTGELFF. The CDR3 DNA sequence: TGTGCCAGCAGTGAGGGGCGGGGGACCGGGGAGCTGTTTTTT.

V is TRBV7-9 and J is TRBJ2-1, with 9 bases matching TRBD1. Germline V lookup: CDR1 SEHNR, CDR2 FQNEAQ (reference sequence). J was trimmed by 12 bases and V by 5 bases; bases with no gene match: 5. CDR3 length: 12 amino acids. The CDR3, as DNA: TGTGCCAGCAGCCGGGACAGGGAAAGGCAGTTCTTC. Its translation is CASSRDRERQFF. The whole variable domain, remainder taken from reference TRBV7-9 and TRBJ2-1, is DTGVSQNPRHKITKRGQNVTFRCDPISEHNRLYWYRQTLGQGPEFLTYFQNEAQLEKSRLLSDRFSAERPKGSFSTLEIQRTEQGDSAMYLCASSRDRERQFFGPGTRLTVL.

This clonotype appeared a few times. CDR3 amino acids: CATSLGDTEAFF. The CDR3 DNA is TGTGCCACGTCGCTCGGGGACACTGAAGCTTTCTTT. This chain connects TRBV24-1 to TRBJ1-1; D gene ambiguous. Trimming removed 10 bases from V and 3 bases from J, with 11 bases in between. Germline CDR1 and CDR2: KGHDR and SFDVKD. The CDR3 runs to 12 residues.

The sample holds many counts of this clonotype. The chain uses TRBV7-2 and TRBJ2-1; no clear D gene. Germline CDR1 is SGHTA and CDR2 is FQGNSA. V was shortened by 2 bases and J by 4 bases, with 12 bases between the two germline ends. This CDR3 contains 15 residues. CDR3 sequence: CASSLNIPIYNEQFF. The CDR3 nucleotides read TGTGCCAGCAGCTTAAACATACCAATATACAATGAGCAGTTCTTC. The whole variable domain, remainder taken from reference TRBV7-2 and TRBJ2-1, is GAGVSQSPSNKVTEKGKDVELRCDPISGHTALYWYRQSLGQGLEFLIYFQGNSAPDKSGLPSDRFSAERTGGSVSTLTIQRTQQEDSAVYLCASSLNIPIYNEQFFGPGTRLTVL.

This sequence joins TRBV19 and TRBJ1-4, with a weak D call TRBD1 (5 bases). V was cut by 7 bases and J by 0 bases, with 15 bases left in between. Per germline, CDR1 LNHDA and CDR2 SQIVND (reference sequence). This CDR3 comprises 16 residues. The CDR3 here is CASTSPGRPTNEKLFF. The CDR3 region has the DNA TGTGCCAGTACCTCTCCGGGACGTCCAACTAATGAAAAACTGTTTTTT.

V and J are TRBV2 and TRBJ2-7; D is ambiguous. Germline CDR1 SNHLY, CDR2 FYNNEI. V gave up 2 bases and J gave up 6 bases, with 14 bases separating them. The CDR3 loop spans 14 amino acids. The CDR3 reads CASSELTSSREQYF. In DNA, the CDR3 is TGTGCCAGCAGTGAATTAACGTCATCGCGCGAGCAGTACTTC.

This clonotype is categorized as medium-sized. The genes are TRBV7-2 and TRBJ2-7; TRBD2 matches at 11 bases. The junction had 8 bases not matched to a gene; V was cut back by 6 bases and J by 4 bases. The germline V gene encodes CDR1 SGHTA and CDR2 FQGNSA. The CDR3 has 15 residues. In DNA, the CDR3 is TGTGCCAGCAGTACTAGCGGGGGCGCCGCTTACGAGCAGTACTTC. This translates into CASSTSGGAAYEQYF.

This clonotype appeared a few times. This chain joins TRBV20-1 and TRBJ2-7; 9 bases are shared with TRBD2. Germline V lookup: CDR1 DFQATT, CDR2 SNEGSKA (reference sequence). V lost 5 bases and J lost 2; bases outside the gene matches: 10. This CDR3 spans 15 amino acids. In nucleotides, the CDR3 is TGCAGTGCTGCCCCGCCTAGCGGGGCACCCTACGAGCAGTACTTC. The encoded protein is CSAAPPSGAPYEQYF.

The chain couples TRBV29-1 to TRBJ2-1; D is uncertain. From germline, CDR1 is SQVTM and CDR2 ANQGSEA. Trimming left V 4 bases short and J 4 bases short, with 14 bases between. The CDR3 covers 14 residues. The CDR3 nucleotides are TGCAGCGTTGGGATGGCATCCGATTACAATGAGCAGTTCTTC. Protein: CSVGMASDYNEQFF.

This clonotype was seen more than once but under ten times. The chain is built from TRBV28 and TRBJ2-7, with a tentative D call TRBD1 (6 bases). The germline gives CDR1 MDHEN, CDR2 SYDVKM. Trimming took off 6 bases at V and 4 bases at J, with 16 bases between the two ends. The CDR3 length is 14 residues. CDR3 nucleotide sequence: TGTGCCAGCAGACTTTACAGGGAAGGATACGAGCAGTACTTC. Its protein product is CASRLYREGYEQYF.

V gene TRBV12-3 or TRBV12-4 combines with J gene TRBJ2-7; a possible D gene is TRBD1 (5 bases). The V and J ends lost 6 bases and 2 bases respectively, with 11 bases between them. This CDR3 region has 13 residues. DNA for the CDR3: TGTGCCAGCAGCGAGGACACCCCCTACGAGCAGTACTTC. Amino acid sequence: CASSEDTPYEQYF.

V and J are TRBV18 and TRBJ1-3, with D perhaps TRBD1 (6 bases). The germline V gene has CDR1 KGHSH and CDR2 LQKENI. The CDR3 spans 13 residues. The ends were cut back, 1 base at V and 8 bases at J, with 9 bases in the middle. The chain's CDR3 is CASSPLEGDTIYF. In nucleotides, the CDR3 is TGTGCCAGCTCACCACTCGAGGGGGACACCATATATTTT.

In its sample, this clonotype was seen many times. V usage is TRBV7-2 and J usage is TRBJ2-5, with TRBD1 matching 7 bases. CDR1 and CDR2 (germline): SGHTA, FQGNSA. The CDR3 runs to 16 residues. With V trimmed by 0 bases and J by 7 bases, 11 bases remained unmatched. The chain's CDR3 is CASSLARQGFAGTQYF. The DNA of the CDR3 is TGTGCCAGCAGCTTAGCCCGACAGGGCTTCGCAGGGACCCAGTACTTC.

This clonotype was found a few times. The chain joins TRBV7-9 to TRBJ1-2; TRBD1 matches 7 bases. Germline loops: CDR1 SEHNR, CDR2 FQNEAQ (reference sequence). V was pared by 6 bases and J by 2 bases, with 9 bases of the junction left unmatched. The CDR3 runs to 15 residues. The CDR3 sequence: CASSDPGTANYGYTF. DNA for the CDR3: TGTGCCAGCAGTGACCCCGGGACAGCAAACTATGGCTACACCTTC.

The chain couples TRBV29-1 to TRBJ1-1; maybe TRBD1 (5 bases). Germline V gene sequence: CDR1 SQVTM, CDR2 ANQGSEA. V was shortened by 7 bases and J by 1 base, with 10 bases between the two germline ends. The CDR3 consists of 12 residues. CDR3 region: CSERGPNTEAFF. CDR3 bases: TGCAGCGAGAGGGGCCCGAACACTGAAGCTTTCTTT.

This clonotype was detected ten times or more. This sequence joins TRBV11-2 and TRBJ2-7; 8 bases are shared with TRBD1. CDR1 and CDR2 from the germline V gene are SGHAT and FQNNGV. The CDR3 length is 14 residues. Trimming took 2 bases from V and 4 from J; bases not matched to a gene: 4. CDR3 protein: CASSLSGGEYEQYF. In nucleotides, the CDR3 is TGTGCCAGCAGCTTATCAGGGGGCGAGTACGAGCAGTACTTC.

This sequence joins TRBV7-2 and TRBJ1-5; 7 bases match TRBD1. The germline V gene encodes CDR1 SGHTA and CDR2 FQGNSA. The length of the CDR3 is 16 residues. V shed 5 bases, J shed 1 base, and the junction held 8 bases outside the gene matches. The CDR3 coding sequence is TGTGCCAGCAGCCCCCCAGGGGGACAGAGCAATCAGCCCCAGCATTTT. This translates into CASSPPGGQSNQPQHF.

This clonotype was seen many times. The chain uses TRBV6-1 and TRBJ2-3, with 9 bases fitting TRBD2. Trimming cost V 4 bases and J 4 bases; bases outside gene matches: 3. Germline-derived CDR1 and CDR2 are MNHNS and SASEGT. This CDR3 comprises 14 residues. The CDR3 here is CASSGSGGSDTQYF. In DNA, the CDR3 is TGTGCCAGCAGTGGGAGCGGGGGGTCAGATACGCAGTATTTT.